This T cell receptor (beta chain) was documented in a study of shared T cell receptors in the human thymus. The method was immunoSEQ multiplex PCR; TCRdb's version includes in-frame clones alone and lacks a portion of them. The sample has hundreds of thousands of clones, about 89% seen once; the top ten hold under 0.01%. V was shortened by 1 base and J by 4 bases, with 9 bases between the two germline ends. The CDR3 extends over 14 amino acids. Germline assignment: CDR1 MGHRA and CDR2 YSYEKL. The sample also formed part of further work on human thymus T cells.

Sequencing was carried out using thymocytes. The clonotype originates from a boy less than two years old with a congenital heart defect. V usage is TRBV4-1 and J usage is TRBJ2-3; the D gene is possibly TRBD2 (6 bases). Written as DNA, the CDR3 is TGCGCCAGCAGCCAAGGTACTAGCCCAGATACGCAGTATTTT. This codes for CASSQGTSPDTQYF.